Reported below is one T cell receptor (beta chain). The data originate from a study of blood T cell repertoires in COVID-19. The CDR3 covers 11 residues. CDR1 MNHEY and CDR2 SMNVEV come from the germline V gene (reference sequence). Trimming shortened V by 5 bases and J by 5 bases, and 7 bases separated the two germline ends. Original processing notes: Estimation of nucleated cell counts was performed using reference gene primer amplification. Libraries were prepared by immunoSEQ multiplex PCR; TCRdb keeps only in-frame clonotypes and omits some of them. V and J calls and clone size come straight from that table; D and trimming were deduced from the DNA. The sample contains under 150,000 clones, around four fifths of which appear only once.

The source is a woman aged 40 to 50 with acute or convalescent COVID-19. The specimen sequenced was peripheral blood. This chain joins TRBV27 and TRBJ2-7; the D gene is possibly TRBD2 (5 bases). This chain's CDR3 is CASSLGDEQYF. DNA for the CDR3: TGTGCCAGCAGTCTCGGGGACGAGCAGTACTTC.